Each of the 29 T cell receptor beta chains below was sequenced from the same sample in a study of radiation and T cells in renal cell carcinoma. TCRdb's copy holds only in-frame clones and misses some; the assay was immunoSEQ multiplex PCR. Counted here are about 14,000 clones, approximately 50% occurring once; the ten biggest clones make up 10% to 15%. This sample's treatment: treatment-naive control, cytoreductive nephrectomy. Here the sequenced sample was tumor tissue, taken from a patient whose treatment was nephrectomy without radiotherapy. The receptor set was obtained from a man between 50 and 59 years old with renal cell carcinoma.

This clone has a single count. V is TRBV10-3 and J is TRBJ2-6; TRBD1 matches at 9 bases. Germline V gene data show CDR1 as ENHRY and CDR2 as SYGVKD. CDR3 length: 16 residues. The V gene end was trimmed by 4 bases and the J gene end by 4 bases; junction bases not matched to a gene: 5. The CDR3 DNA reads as TGTGCCATCAGTGGGGACAGGGCGAAAGGGGCCAACGTCCTGACTTTC. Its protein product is CAISGDRAKGANVLTF.

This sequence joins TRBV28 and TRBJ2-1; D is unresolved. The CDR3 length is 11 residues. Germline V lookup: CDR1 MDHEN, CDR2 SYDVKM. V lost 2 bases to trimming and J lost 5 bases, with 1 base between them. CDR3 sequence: CASSLNNEQFF. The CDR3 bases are TGTGCCAGCAGTTTAAACAATGAGCAGTTCTTC.

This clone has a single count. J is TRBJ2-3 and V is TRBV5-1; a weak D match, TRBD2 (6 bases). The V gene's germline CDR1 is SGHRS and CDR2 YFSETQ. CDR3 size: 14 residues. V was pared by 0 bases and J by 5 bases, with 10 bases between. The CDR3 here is CASSLVGGKDTQYF. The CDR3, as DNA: TGCGCCAGCAGCTTGGTTGGAGGGAAAGATACGCAGTATTTT.

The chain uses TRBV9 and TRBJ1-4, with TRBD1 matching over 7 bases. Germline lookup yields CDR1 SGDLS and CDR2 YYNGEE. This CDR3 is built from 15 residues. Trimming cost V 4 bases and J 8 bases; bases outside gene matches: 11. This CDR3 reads CASSPTGTEGEKLFF. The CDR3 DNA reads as TGTGCCAGCAGCCCAACAGGGACAGAGGGGGAAAAACTGTTTTTT.

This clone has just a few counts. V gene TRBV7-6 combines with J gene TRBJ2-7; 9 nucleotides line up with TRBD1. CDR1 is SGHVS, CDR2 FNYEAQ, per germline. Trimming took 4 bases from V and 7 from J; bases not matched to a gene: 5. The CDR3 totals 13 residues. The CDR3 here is CASSYGQGREQYF. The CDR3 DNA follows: TGTGCCAGCAGCTACGGACAGGGGAGGGAGCAGTACTTC.

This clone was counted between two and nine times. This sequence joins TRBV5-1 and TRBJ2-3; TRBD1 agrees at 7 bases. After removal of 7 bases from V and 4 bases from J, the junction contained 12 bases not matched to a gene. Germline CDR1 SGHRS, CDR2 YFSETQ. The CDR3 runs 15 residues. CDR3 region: CASQGVDRVSDTQYF. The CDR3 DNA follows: TGCGCCAGCCAAGGGGTCGACAGGGTTTCAGATACGCAGTATTTT. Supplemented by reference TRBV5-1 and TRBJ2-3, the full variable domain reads KAGVTQTPRYLIKTRGQQVTLSCSPISGHRSVSWYQQTPGQGLQFLFEYFSETQRNKGNFPGRFSGRQFSNSRSEMNVSTLELGDSALYLCASQGVDRVSDTQYFGPGTRLTVL.

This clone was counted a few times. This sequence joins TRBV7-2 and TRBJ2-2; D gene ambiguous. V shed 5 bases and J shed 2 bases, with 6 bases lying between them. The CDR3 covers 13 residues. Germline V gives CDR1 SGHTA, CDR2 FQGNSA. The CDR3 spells CASSPFNTGELFF. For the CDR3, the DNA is TGTGCCAGCAGCCCCTTTAACACCGGGGAGCTGTTTTTT.

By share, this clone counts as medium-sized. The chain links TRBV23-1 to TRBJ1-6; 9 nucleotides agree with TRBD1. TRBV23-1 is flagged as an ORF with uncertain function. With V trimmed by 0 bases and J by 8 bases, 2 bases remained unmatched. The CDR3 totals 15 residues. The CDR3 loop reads CASSQSTGGDSPLHF. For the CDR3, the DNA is TGCGCCAGCAGTCAATCGACAGGGGGTGATTCACCCCTCCACTTT.

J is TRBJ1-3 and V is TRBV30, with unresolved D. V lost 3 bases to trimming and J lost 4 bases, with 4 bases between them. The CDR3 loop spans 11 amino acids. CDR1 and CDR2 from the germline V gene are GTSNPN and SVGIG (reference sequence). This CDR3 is CAWSKGNTIYF. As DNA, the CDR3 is TGTGCCTGGAGCAAAGGAAACACCATATATTTT.

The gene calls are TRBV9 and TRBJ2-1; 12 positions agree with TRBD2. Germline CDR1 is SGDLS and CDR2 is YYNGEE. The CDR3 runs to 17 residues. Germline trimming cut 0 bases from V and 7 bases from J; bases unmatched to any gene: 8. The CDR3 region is CASSVEGSSGGDNEQFF. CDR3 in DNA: TGTGCCAGCAGCGTAGAAGGATCTAGCGGGGGGGATAATGAGCAGTTCTTC.

CDR3 nucleotide sequence: TGCGCCAGCAGTGTTATCCAGCGGGGGCCCTCAGCCCGAAATGAGCAGTTCTTC. Residues: CASSVIQRGPSARNEQFF. This rearrangement joins TRBV10-2 to TRBJ2-1, with TRBD2 matching 8 bases. J gave up 7 bases and V 4 bases, and 18 bases lay outside the gene matches. CDR3 length: 18 residues. CDR1 WSHSY and CDR2 SAAADI come from the germline V gene.

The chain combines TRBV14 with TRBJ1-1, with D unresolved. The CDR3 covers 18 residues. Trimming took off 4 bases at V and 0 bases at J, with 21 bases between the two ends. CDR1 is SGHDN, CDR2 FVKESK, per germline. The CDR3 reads CASSPGRGGGLMNTEAFF. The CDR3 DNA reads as TGTGCCAGCAGCCCAGGCCGGGGTGGAGGGCTCATGAACACTGAAGCTTTCTTT.

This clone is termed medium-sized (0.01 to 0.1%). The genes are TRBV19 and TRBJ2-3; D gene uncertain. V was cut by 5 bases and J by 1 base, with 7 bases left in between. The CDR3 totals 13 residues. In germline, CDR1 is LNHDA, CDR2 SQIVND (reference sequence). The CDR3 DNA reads TGTGCCAGTAGTCATCAGGGCACAGATACGCAGTATTTT. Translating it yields CASSHQGTDTQYF.

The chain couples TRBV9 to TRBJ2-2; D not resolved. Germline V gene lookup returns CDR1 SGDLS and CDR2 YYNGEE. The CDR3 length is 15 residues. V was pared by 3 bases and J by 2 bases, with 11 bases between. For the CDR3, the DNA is TGTGCCAGCAGCGCCGGGTGGAGAAACACCGGGGAGCTGTTTTTT. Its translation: CASSAGWRNTGELFF. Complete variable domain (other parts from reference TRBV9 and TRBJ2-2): DSGVTQTPKHLITATGQRVTLRCSPRSGDLSVYWYQQSLDQGLQFLIQYYNGEERAKGNILERFSAQQFPDLHSELNLSSLELGDSALYFCASSAGWRNTGELFFGEGSRLTVL.

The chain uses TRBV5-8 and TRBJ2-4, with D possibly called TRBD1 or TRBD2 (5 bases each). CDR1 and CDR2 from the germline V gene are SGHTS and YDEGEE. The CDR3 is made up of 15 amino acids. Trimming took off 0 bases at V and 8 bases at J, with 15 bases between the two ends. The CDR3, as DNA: TGTGCCAGCAGCTTGGAGGGGACCCTCGGCGACATTCAGTACTTC. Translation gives CASSLEGTLGDIQYF.

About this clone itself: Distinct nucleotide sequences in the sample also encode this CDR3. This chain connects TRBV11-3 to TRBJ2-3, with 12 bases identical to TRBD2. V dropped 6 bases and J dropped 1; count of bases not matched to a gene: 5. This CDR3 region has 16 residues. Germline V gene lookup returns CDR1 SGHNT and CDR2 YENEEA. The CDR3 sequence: CASSSGTSGRTDTQYF. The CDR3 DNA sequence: TGTGCCAGCAGTTCCGGGACTAGCGGGCGCACAGATACGCAGTATTTT.

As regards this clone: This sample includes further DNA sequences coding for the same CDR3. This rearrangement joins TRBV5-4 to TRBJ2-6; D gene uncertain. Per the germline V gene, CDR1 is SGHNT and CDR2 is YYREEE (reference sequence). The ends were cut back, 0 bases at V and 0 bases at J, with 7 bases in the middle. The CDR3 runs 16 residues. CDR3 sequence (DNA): TGTGCCAGCAGCTTGGGGGCATTCTCTGGGGCCAACGTCCTGACTTTC. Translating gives CASSLGAFSGANVLTF.

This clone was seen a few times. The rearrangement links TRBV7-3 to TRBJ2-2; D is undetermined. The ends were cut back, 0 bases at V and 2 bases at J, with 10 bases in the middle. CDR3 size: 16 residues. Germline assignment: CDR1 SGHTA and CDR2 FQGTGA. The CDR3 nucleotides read TGTGCCAGCAGCTTAACGCTAGGGTTTAACACCGGGGAGCTGTTTTTT. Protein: CASSLTLGFNTGELFF.

CDR3 nucleotides: TGTGCCAGCAGCGGACAGGTGGGAGGAAACACCATATATTTT. This sequence encodes CASSGQVGGNTIYF. V is TRBV9 and J is TRBJ1-3; a weak D match, TRBD1 (6 bases). Trimming took off 3 bases at V and 4 bases at J, with 11 bases between the two ends. Germline CDR1 and CDR2: SGDLS and YYNGEE. The CDR3 is 14 amino acids.

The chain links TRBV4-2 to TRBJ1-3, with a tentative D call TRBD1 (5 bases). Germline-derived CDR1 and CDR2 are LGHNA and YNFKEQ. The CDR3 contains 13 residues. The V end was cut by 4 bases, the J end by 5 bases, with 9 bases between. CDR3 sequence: CASSPGGRNTIYF. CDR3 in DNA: TGTGCCAGCAGCCCGGGGGGGAGAAACACCATATATTTT.

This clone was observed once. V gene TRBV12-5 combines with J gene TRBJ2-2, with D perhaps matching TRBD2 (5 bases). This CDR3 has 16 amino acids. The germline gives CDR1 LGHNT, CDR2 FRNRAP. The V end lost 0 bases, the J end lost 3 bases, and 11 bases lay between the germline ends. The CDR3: CASGLVEDWYTGELFF. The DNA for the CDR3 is TGTGCTAGTGGTTTGGTAGAGGACTGGTACACCGGGGAGCTGTTTTTT.

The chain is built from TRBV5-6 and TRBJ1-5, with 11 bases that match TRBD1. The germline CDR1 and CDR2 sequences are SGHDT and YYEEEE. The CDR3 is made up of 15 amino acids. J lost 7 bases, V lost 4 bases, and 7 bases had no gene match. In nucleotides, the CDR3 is TGTGCCAGCAGCACTACCGGGACAGGGGGGCAGCCCCAGCATTTT. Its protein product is CASSTTGTGGQPQHF.

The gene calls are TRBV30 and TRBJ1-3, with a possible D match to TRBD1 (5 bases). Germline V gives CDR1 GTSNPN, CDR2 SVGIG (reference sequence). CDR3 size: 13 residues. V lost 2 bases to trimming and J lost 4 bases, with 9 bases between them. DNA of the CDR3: TGTGCCTGGAGTTATGGGGCCGGAAACACCATATATTTT. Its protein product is CAWSYGAGNTIYF.

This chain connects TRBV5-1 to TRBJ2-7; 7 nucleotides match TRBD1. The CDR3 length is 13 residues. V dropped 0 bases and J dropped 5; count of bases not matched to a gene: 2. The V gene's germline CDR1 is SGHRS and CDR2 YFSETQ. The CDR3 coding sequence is TGCGCCAGCAGCTTGGGACAGGGAAACGAGCAGTACTTC. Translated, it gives CASSLGQGNEQYF.

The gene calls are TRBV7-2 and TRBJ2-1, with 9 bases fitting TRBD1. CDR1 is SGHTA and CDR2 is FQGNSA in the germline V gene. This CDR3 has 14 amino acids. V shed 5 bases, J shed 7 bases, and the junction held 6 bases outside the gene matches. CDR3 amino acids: CASSPDRGKNEQFF. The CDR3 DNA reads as TGTGCCAGCAGCCCTGACAGGGGGAAGAATGAGCAGTTCTTC. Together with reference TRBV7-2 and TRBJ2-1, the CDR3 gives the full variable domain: GAGVSQSPSNKVTEKGKDVELRCDPISGHTALYWYRQSLGQGLEFLIYFQGNSAPDKSGLPSDRFSAERTGGSVSTLTIQRTQQEDSAVYLCASSPDRGKNEQFFGPGTRLTVL.

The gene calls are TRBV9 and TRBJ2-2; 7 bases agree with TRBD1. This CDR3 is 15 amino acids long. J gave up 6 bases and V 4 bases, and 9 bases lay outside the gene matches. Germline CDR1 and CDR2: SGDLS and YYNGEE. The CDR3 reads CASSPQTGWAGELFF. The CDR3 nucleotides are TGTGCCAGCAGCCCCCAGACAGGGTGGGCCGGGGAGCTGTTTTTT.

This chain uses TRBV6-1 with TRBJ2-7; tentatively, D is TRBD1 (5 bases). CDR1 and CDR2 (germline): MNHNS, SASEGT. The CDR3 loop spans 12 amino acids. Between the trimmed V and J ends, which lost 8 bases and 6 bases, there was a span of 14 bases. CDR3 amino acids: CASHSGSLEQYF. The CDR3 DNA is TGTGCCAGCCATTCAGGGTCTCTCGAGCAGTACTTC.

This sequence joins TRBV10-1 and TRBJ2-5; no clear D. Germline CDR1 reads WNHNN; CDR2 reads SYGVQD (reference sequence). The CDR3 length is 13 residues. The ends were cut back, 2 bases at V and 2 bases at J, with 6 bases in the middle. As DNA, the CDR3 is TGCGCCAGCAGTGAGAACGGACAAGAGACCCAGTACTTC. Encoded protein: CASSENGQETQYF.

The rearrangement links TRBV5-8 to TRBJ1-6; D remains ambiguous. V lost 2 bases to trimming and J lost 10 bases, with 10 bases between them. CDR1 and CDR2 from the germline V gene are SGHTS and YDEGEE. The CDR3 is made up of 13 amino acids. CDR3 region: CASSLMAGSPLHF. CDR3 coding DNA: TGTGCCAGCAGCTTAATGGCCGGGTCACCCCTCCACTTT. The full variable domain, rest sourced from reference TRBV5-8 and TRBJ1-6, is EAGVTQSPTHLIKTRGQQATLRCSPISGHTSVYWYQQALGLGLQFLLWYDEGEERNRGNFPPRFSGRQFPNYSSELNVNALELEDSALYLCASSLMAGSPLHFGNGTRLTVT.